The rows below give T cell receptor beta chains drawn from one sample of a study of blood T cell repertoires in COVID-19. The repertoire was sequenced with immunoSEQ multiplex PCR; TCRdb's copy has only in-frame clones and lacks some. The table lists around 260,000 clones, 75% to 95% of them singletons, with around 2.5% in the top ten. The sequenced material came from peripheral blood. The receptors derive from a young adult with COVID-19, enrolled during active disease. Each CDR3 is given without its conserved first and last residue. Fields, in order: CDR3 protein, CDR3 length, D gene, J gene, V gene. D genes are given only for firm matches.

cdr3_aa: ASSTTELQF
cdr3_length: 9
d_call: .
j_call: TRBJ2-1
v_call: TRBV6-6

cdr3_aa: ASSPDPFREGYT
cdr3_length: 12
d_call: .
j_call: TRBJ1-2
v_call: TRBV11-2

cdr3_aa: AISAGSLAEREQF
cdr3_length: 13
d_call: TRBD2
j_call: TRBJ2-1
v_call: TRBV10-3

cdr3_aa: ASSNTRGQSGEQY
cdr3_length: 13
d_call: .
j_call: TRBJ2-7
v_call: TRBV18

cdr3_aa: ASSLSYGAGEYGYT
cdr3_length: 14
d_call: .
j_call: TRBJ1-2
v_call: TRBV7-2

cdr3_aa: ASTSDRGRTGELF
cdr3_length: 13
d_call: TRBD1
j_call: TRBJ2-2
v_call: TRBV2

cdr3_aa: ASSLGVGQKRETQY
cdr3_length: 14
d_call: .
j_call: TRBJ2-5
v_call: TRBV11-3

cdr3_aa: ASRVAGDSGANVLT
cdr3_length: 14
d_call: .
j_call: TRBJ2-6
v_call: TRBV19

cdr3_aa: SVLGQGVTEAF
cdr3_length: 11
d_call: TRBD1
j_call: TRBJ1-1
v_call: TRBV29-1

cdr3_aa: ASSGSRLNYEQY
cdr3_length: 12
d_call: .
j_call: TRBJ2-7
v_call: TRBV6-2/TRBV6-3

cdr3_aa: ASSQDSTGGPYNEQF
cdr3_length: 15
d_call: TRBD2
j_call: TRBJ2-1
v_call: TRBV4-3

cdr3_aa: ASSIDTGSPSGANVLT
cdr3_length: 16
d_call: .
j_call: TRBJ2-6
v_call: TRBV19

cdr3_aa: SVQDILYGYT
cdr3_length: 10
d_call: .
j_call: TRBJ1-2
v_call: TRBV29-1

cdr3_aa: ASSERLTSGQRDEQF
cdr3_length: 15
d_call: TRBD2
j_call: TRBJ2-1
v_call: TRBV25-1

cdr3_aa: ASSFAGGDQETQY
cdr3_length: 13
d_call: TRBD2
j_call: TRBJ2-5
v_call: TRBV5-1

cdr3_aa: ASSQRTGDQETQY
cdr3_length: 13
d_call: TRBD1
j_call: TRBJ2-5
v_call: TRBV4-1

cdr3_aa: ASSVWPSNEQF
cdr3_length: 11
d_call: .
j_call: TRBJ2-1
v_call: TRBV2

cdr3_aa: ASSLNRVGTQY
cdr3_length: 11
d_call: .
j_call: TRBJ2-5
v_call: TRBV6-6

cdr3_aa: ASSLGAGTGKNYEQY
cdr3_length: 15
d_call: TRBD1
j_call: TRBJ2-7
v_call: TRBV5-4

cdr3_aa: ASSPTLGANTGELF
cdr3_length: 14
d_call: .
j_call: TRBJ2-2
v_call: TRBV18

cdr3_aa: ASSLLNEQF
cdr3_length: 9
d_call: .
j_call: TRBJ2-1
v_call: TRBV5-6

cdr3_aa: SVEVDLAVSYEQY
cdr3_length: 13
d_call: .
j_call: TRBJ2-7
v_call: TRBV29-1

cdr3_aa: SVPGQYNEQF
cdr3_length: 10
d_call: .
j_call: TRBJ2-1
v_call: TRBV29-1

cdr3_aa: ASSYSGGASEAF
cdr3_length: 12
d_call: .
j_call: TRBJ1-1
v_call: TRBV6-5

cdr3_aa: ASSQEAMGQGRSGANVLT
cdr3_length: 18
d_call: TRBD1
j_call: TRBJ2-6
v_call: TRBV4-1

cdr3_aa: ASKASENYEQY
cdr3_length: 11
d_call: .
j_call: TRBJ2-7
v_call: TRBV2